This TCR beta chain was identified in a study of OX40 agonist ivuxolimab in advanced cancers. V was cut by 0 bases and J by 3 bases, with 7 bases left in between. The CDR3 covers 14 residues. Germline CDR1 is SGHNT and CDR2 is YYREEE (reference sequence). Some clones are missing from TCRdb's copy, which holds only in-frame ones; the method was immunoSEQ multiplex PCR. The sample includes 40,000 to 60,000 clones, about 88% of them seen just once. Here the sequenced sample was CD4+ or CD8+ T cells sorted from blood, taken in a trial of the OX40 agonist ivuxolimab. This clonotype originated in an adult with an advanced solid tumor such as melanoma, head and neck, liver or kidney cancer. The V call is TRBV5-4, the J call TRBJ2-1, with D perhaps TRBD1 (6 bases). The CDR3 DNA reads TGTGCCAGCAGCTTGGACAGGGACTACAATGAGCAGTTCTTC. Translating gives CASSLDRDYNEQFF.